The rows below give T cell receptor beta chains drawn from one sample of a study of T cells in Graves' hyperthyroidism and ophthalmopathy. Each CDR3 protein gets one entry after TCRdb re-called the multiplex PCR reads with MiXCR. The sample contains about 200,000 distinct CDR3 sequences, about 18% of which appear only once. Sequencing used blood. The source is a man aged 40-49 years with Graves' hyperthyroidism. Both conserved end residues are part of each CDR3. A D gene is named only where the DNA matches it firmly. Clone size is not always given. Where it is, it says once, few, many or a class for expanded clones.

v_gene	d_gene	j_gene	abundance	CDR3nt	CDR3aa
TRBV20-1	-	TRBJ2-7	-	TGCAGTGCTGCCGACCCTGAGGGCGAGCAGTACTTC	CSAADPEGEQYF
TRBV30	-	TRBJ2-7	many	TGTGCCTGGAGTCTGCGGTACGAGCAGTACTTC	CAWSLRYEQYF
TRBV2	TRBD1	TRBJ2-7	many	TGTGCCAGCACAGTGGCAGGGGGCAACTACGAGCAGTACTTC	CASTVAGGNYEQYF
TRBV9	TRBD1	TRBJ2-5	-	TGTGCCAGCAGCTCTCCGGACAGGGGAAAAGAGACCCAGTACTTC	CASSSPDRGKETQYF
TRBV6-2/TRBV6-3	TRBD1	TRBJ1-3	few	TGTGCCAGCGGACGAGGACAGGGAGAAAGAAACACCATATATTTT	CASGRGQGERNTIYF
TRBV24-1	-	TRBJ2-1	many	TGTGCCACCAGTGATGAATCCTACAATGAGCAGTTCTTC	CATSDESYNEQFF
TRBV29-1	-	TRBJ2-1	many	TGCAGCGTTGAAGGCGGGCTCCCGGGGGATAATGAGCAGTTCTTC	CSVEGGLPGDNEQFF
TRBV12-3/TRBV12-4	TRBD2	TRBJ2-5	many	TGTGCCAGCAGCAGACTAGCGGCTCAAGAGACCCAGTACTTC	CASSRLAAQETQYF
TRBV7-8	-	TRBJ1-5	many	TGTGCCAGCAGCTTTACAGGGAGCAATCAGCCCCAGCATTTT	CASSFTGSNQPQHF
TRBV28	-	TRBJ2-7	many	TGTGCCAGCAGTTTAACAGGGTACCCGTCCTACGAGCAGTACTTC	CASSLTGYPSYEQYF
TRBV20-1	-	TRBJ2-3	many	TGCAGCGCAGGAGGGGGGCCCACAGATACGCAGTATTTT	CSAGGGPTDTQYF
TRBV11-2	TRBD2	TRBJ2-3	-	TGTGCCAGCAGCTCCGGACTAGCGGGGGACGTCACAGATACGCAGTATTTT	CASSSGLAGDVTDTQYF
TRBV9	-	TRBJ1-1	once	TGTGCCAGCAGCGTAGTACCATCCGCGGACACTGAAGCTTTCTTT	CASSVVPSADTEAFF
TRBV9	-	TRBJ1-5	-	TGTGCCAGCAGCAGGGAAACCAATCAGCCCCAGCATTTT	CASSRETNQPQHF
TRBV20-1	-	TRBJ2-1	-	TGCAGTGCTAGAATTCAGAGAGCTTACAATGAGCAGTTCTTC	CSARIQRAYNEQFF
TRBV20-1	-	TRBJ2-3	many	TGCAGTGCTAGAGAAAGCCGGGGGCACTCAGATACGCAGTATTTT	CSARESRGHSDTQYF
TRBV25-1	TRBD2	TRBJ2-2	-	TGTGCCAGCAGTGAATGGGCTAGCGGGGGCACCGGGGAGCTGTTTTTT	CASSEWASGGTGELFF
TRBV12-3/TRBV12-4	-	TRBJ1-2	few	TGTGCCTGCAGTTCGGGGACGTATGGCTACACCTTC	CACSSGTYGYTF
TRBV9	TRBD1	TRBJ1-4	-	TGTGCCAGCAGCTTCGGGACAGGGGGGGATGAAAAACTGTTTTTT	CASSFGTGGDEKLFF
TRBV20-1	TRBD1	TRBJ2-5	-	TGCAGAGTCGGGACAGGGGGAGGTTTGGAGACCCAGTACTTC	CRVGTGGGLETQYF
TRBV12-3/TRBV12-4	-	TRBJ1-1	many	TGTGCCAGCAGTTTGACGGGATACACTGAAGCTTTCTTT	CASSLTGYTEAFF
TRBV2	-	TRBJ1-1	many	TGTGCCAGCAGCGTACGCACTGAAGCTTTCTTT	CASSVRTEAFF
TRBV6-5	TRBD1	TRBJ2-7	few	TGTGCCAGCAGTTACTCGATGGCTGGACAGGTTCAGTACGAGCAGTACTTC	CASSYSMAGQVQYEQYF
TRBV24-1	TRBD1	TRBJ1-5	many	TGTGCCACCAGTGATGGGGGACAGGGTAGCAATCAGCCCCAGCATTTT	CATSDGGQGSNQPQHF
TRBV4-3	-	TRBJ2-2	few	TGCGCCAGCAGCCAAGTATATAGGGGTACCGGGGAGCTGTTTTTT	CASSQVYRGTGELFF
TRBV2	-	TRBJ2-5	many	TGTGCCAGCAAAGATAGCGTAGTTTCGGAGACCCAGTACTTC	CASKDSVVSETQYF
TRBV7-2	-	TRBJ2-6	-	TGTGCCAGCGCCCTGGCCTCTGGGGCCAACGTCCTGACTTTC	CASALASGANVLTF
TRBV19	-	TRBJ2-7	many	TGTGCCAGTAGTATCAGAGGTAACCTCTACGAGCAGTACTTC	CASSIRGNLYEQYF
TRBV28	-	TRBJ2-1	few	TGTGCCAGCAGCCGACTCCTGTCCTACAATGAGCAGTTCTTC	CASSRLLSYNEQFF
TRBV7-2	-	TRBJ1-5	-	TGTGCCAGCAGCTTTCTAACAGGGTACAATCAGCCCCAGCATTTT	CASSFLTGYNQPQHF
TRBV7-2	-	TRBJ2-3	-	TGTGCCAGCAGCTTTGTAGGGGGGGGCCCAACAGATACGCAGTATTTT	CASSFVGGGPTDTQYF
TRBV6-6	-	TRBJ1-3	-	TGTGCCAGCAGTTACTCAAGTCGGGCGGCCAACTCTGGAAACACCATATATTTT	CASSYSSRAANSGNTIYF
TRBV10-3	TRBD1	TRBJ1-6	few	TGTGCCATCAGTGTGGGACAGAATTCACCCCTCCACTTT	CAISVGQNSPLHF
TRBV28	-	TRBJ1-1	many	TGTGCCAGCACCTCACGAGGACGGTATGAAGCTTTCTTT	CASTSRGRYEAFF
TRBV11-2	TRBD1	TRBJ2-7	many	TGTGCCAGCACCCTTGGACAGGGGAGCTACGAGCAGTACTTC	CASTLGQGSYEQYF
TRBV7-2	TRBD1	TRBJ2-7	-	TGTGCCAGCAGCTTAGGGGGGGGGACAGGGGGTCACTACGAGCAGTACTTC	CASSLGGGTGGHYEQYF
TRBV20-1	-	TRBJ2-7	many	TGCAGTGCTAGATCGGCCGGGACGGCCTACGAGCAGTACTTC	CSARSAGTAYEQYF
TRBV7-2	-	TRBJ1-1	-	TGTGCCAGCAGTTGGGCAGGGAGAACTGAAGCTTTCTTT	CASSWAGRTEAFF
TRBV7-3	-	TRBJ2-1	many	TGTGCCAGCAGCCCTACGGCCTCGTACGAGCAGTTCTTC	CASSPTASYEQFF
TRBV3-1	TRBD2	TRBJ2-3	many	TGTGCCAGCAGCCGAATAGCGGGGGGGCTGACAGATACGCAGTATTTT	CASSRIAGGLTDTQYF
TRBV6-1	-	TRBJ1-3	-	TGTGCCAGCAGTTTCAGGGTTATGGGAAACACCATATATTTT	CASSFRVMGNTIYF
TRBV4-3	TRBD2	TRBJ2-1	-	TGCGCCAGCAGCCCCGGGACCCCCCTAGCGGGGGGGGGGAATGAGCAGTTCTTC	CASSPGTPLAGGGNEQFF
TRBV9	-	TRBJ1-2	many	TGTGCCAGCAGCGCAGAGGGAGGGATTGGCTACACCTTC	CASSAEGGIGYTF
TRBV20-1	-	TRBJ1-5	many	TGCAGTGCCCGGGCTCGAGCCAGCAGACAGCCCCAGCATTTT	CSARARASRQPQHF
TRBV6-2/TRBV6-3	TRBD1	TRBJ1-5	-	TGTGCCAGCAAGAAGGAGACAGGGCAGTTTCAGCCCCAGCATTTT	CASKKETGQFQPQHF
TRBV7-2	-	TRBJ2-7	once	TGTGCCAGCAGCTTAGCGGGGGGAGAGATCTACGAGCAGTACTTC	CASSLAGGEIYEQYF
TRBV28	TRBD1	TRBJ1-2	-	TGTGCCAGCAGTCCGGGACAGGGGAGGGCTAACTATGGCTACACCTTC	CASSPGQGRANYGYTF
TRBV12-3/TRBV12-4	TRBD2	TRBJ2-3	-	TGTGCCAGCAGTTTTGCGGGGGGCCAGACAGATACGCAGTATTTT	CASSFAGGQTDTQYF
TRBV14	-	TRBJ2-7	few	TGTGCCAGCAGCCAAATCAGGTCCGCCTCCTACGAGCAGTACTTC	CASSQIRSASYEQYF
TRBV20-1	TRBD1	TRBJ1-1	-	TGCAGTGCAAGGATTATGACAGGGGGCGGTAGTGAAGCTTTCTTT	CSARIMTGGGSEAFF
TRBV6-4	-	TRBJ1-5	few	TGTGCCAGCTCCCTAGAGTTAAATCAGCCCCAGCATTTT	CASSLELNQPQHF
TRBV5-8	-	TRBJ1-3	few	TGTGCCAGCAGCTTGTCTTATCTTTCTGGAAACACCATATATTTT	CASSLSYLSGNTIYF
TRBV9	TRBD2	TRBJ2-1	few	TGTGCCAGCGGGTGGGGGACTAGCGGGGGGGAACGATACAATGAGCAGTTCTTC	CASGWGTSGGERYNEQFF
TRBV7-6	-	TRBJ2-5	many	TGTGCCAGCAGCTTAGATGGGGAGACCCAGTACTTC	CASSLDGETQYF
TRBV7-2	-	TRBJ2-3	-	TGTGCCAGCAGCTTCGCCGTGGTGGTGGTCCCGGCTAGCACAGATACGCAGTATTTT	CASSFAVVVVPASTDTQYF
TRBV7-2	-	TRBJ2-5	-	TGTGCCAGCAGCCGGACATTCCAAGAGACCCAGTACTTC	CASSRTFQETQYF
TRBV7-2	TRBD2	TRBJ2-3	many	TGTGCCAGCAGTGCCCGACTAGCGGGGGCCGGGGATACGCAGTATTTT	CASSARLAGAGDTQYF